Shown below are 4 T cell receptor beta chains from a single sample sequenced in a study of blood T cell repertoires in COVID-19. Using immunoSEQ multiplex PCR, the repertoire was profiled, and TCRdb retains in-frame clones only, with some absent. This repertoire shows a few hundred thousand clones, 65% to 85% found once; its top ten account for 6.8%. Sequencing was carried out using PBMCs or T cells enriched from blood (not recorded which). These receptors all come from a woman between 40 and 50 years old who had recovered from COVID-19.

The V and J genes are TRBV10-1 and TRBJ1-5; TRBD1 matches 8 bases. Germline trimming cut 3 bases from V and 6 bases from J; bases unmatched to any gene: 1. Germline-derived CDR1 and CDR2 are WNHNN and SYGVQD (reference sequence). The CDR3 contains 13 residues. The CDR3 DNA follows: TGCGCCAGCAGTGAAGACAGGGGTCAGCCCCAGCATTTT. Protein sequence: CASSEDRGQPQHF.

The V call is TRBV19, the J call TRBJ1-5; D is perhaps TRBD1 (6 bases). Between the trimmed V and J ends, which lost 7 bases and 5 bases, there was a span of 18 bases. CDR3 length: 15 residues. Germline V gene lookup returns CDR1 LNHDA and CDR2 SQIVND (reference sequence). The CDR3 DNA reads as TGTGCCAGTAATAATCCTACAGGGTGGGATCAGCCCCAGCATTTT. Translating gives CASNNPTGWDQPQHF.

The V gene is TRBV21-1, the J gene TRBJ2-1; the D segment call TRBD2 is taken from the table without a DNA check. TRBV21-1 is a recognized pseudogene. The CDR3 is 17 amino acids. The DNA of the CDR3 is TGTGCCAGCCCACTGACTAGCGGGAGGGCCAACTACAATGAGCAGTTCTTC. This translates into CASPLTSGRANYNEQFF.

This clone was recorded a few times. The chain employs TRBV18 and TRBJ1-2, with TRBD1 matching 8 bases. V shed 6 bases, J shed 6 bases, and the junction held 6 bases outside the gene matches. Germline V gene lookup returns CDR1 KGHSH and CDR2 LQKENI. The CDR3 sequence is 13 residues long. CDR3 nucleotide sequence: TGTGCCAGCTCGCTCGGGACAGGCCATGGCTACACCTTC. This encodes CASSLGTGHGYTF.